These 8 T cell receptor beta chains share one sample of origin, sequenced in a study of T cell responses to AZD1222 COVID-19 vaccine. TCRdb keeps only in-frame clones here, not all; method: immunoSEQ multiplex PCR. The profile shows 120,000 or so clones, around 88% of them singletons. The sample here was peripheral blood, taken on day 0 of AZD1222 vaccination. These receptors came from an adult in good health.

The chain employs TRBV20-1 and TRBJ2-7; a weak D match, TRBD2 (6 bases). This CDR3 has 13 residues. Trimming cost V 3 bases and J 0 bases, with 9 bases left between them. Germline-derived CDR1 and CDR2 are DFQATT and SNEGSKA (reference sequence). CDR3: CSASAGISYEQYF. The CDR3 region has the DNA TGCAGTGCTAGTGCGGGGATCTCCTACGAGCAGTACTTC.

CDR3 region: CASSDQRGPSPDTQYF. In nucleotides, the CDR3 is TGTGCCAGCAGTGATCAGCGGGGGCCCTCCCCAGATACGCAGTATTTT. This chain joins TRBV6-1 and TRBJ2-3, with 8 bases matching TRBD2. Trimming took 3 bases from V and 4 from J; bases not matched to a gene: 9. The CDR3 spans 16 residues. Germline lookup yields CDR1 MNHNS and CDR2 SASEGT.

For the CDR3, the DNA is TGTGCCAGCAGTTCCACAGGGGGCACTGAAGCTTTCTTT. Protein sequence: CASSSTGGTEAFF. The chain combines TRBV6-5 with TRBJ1-1, with TRBD1 matching over 8 bases. The J segment lost 4 bases and the V segment lost 4 bases, leaving 2 bases of the junction unmatched. The CDR3 has 13 amino acids. Germline V gene sequence: CDR1 MNHEY, CDR2 SVGAGI.

The chain links TRBV7-2 to TRBJ2-7; no definite D call. The CDR3 length is 13 residues. The V gene lost 3 bases and the J gene lost 3 bases, with 9 bases spanning the gap. Germline loops: CDR1 SGHTA, CDR2 FQGNSA. In DNA, the CDR3 is TGTGCCAGCAGCTTTAGAAGGGTCTACGAGCAGTACTTC. Amino acid sequence: CASSFRRVYEQYF.

The rearrangement uses TRBV6-1 and TRBJ1-2, with D possibly TRBD1 on 5 matching bases. Between the trimmed V and J ends, which lost 2 bases and 5 bases, there was a span of 9 bases. Germline CDR1 reads MNHNS; CDR2 reads SASEGT. CDR3 length equals 13 residues. CDR3 region: CASSERGGYGYTF. CDR3 sequence (DNA): TGTGCCAGCAGTGAACGGGGGGGATATGGCTACACCTTC.

J is TRBJ1-1 and V is TRBV7-2, with D perhaps TRBD1 (6 bases). The CDR3 runs to 13 residues. V gave up 4 bases and J gave up 2 bases, with 8 bases separating them. The germline V gene encodes CDR1 SGHTA and CDR2 FQGNSA. CDR3 region: CASSWTANTEAFF. CDR3 DNA sequence: TGTGCCAGCAGCTGGACAGCTAACACTGAAGCTTTCTTT.

The V gene is TRBV2, the J gene TRBJ1-2; D is unresolved. This CDR3 is 13 amino acids long. The germline CDR1 and CDR2 sequences are SNHLY and FYNNEI. Between the trimmed V and J ends, which lost 3 bases and 3 bases, there was a span of 8 bases. The CDR3 sequence: CASSELSDYGYTF. The CDR3 bases are TGTGCCAGCAGTGAGCTTAGCGACTATGGCTACACCTTC.

The chain joins TRBV4-1 to TRBJ1-2, with a tentative D call TRBD1 (6 bases). Trimming shortened V by 0 bases and J by 6 bases, and 17 bases separated the two germline ends. Germline V gene sequence: CDR1 MGHRA, CDR2 YSYEKL. The CDR3 is 16 residues long. For the CDR3, the DNA is TGCGCCAGCAGCCAAGATCACTCCTCTGGGGGCGATGGCTACACCTTC. It yields the protein CASSQDHSSGGDGYTF.